This record covers a single T cell receptor (beta chain). These data come from a study of blood T cell repertoires in COVID-19. Study context: Sites across the United States, Italy and Spain contributed samples from acute and convalescent COVID-19. Sources were T cells, B-cell-depleted T cells, or PBMCs; the material itself was cDNA or gDNA.

Original processing methods: Scientists estimated how many nucleated cells there were by amplifying reference gene primers. Clones were sequenced by immunoSEQ multiplex PCR, and TCRdb holds only the in-frame ones, with some missing. Clone size and V and J calls were adopted from that table, with D and trimming inferred from the DNA. The table records about 45,000 clones, about 90% of them present only once. The CDR3 has 13 amino acids. Germline V CDR1 and CDR2: KGHSH, LQKENI. The V gene lost 2 bases and the J gene lost 5 bases, with 10 bases spanning the gap. The sequencing sample was made of peripheral blood. The chain combines TRBV18 with TRBJ2-7; D might be TRBD2 (5 bases). The source of this sequence is a woman older than 75 with active COVID-19. CDR3 in amino acids: CASSPNPGNEQYF. CDR3 nucleotide sequence: TGTGCCAGCTCACCAAATCCGGGGAACGAGCAGTACTTC.